Each of the 26 T cell receptor beta chains below was sequenced from the same sample in a study of blood T cell repertoires in COVID-19. Sequenced by immunoSEQ multiplex PCR; TCRdb stores in-frame clones only, minus some. Among roughly 300,000 clones listed, about 89% were seen once. The sample was peripheral blood. These receptors were taken from a man between 18 and 35 years old who had recovered from COVID-19.

The chain has TRBV7-9 and TRBJ2-7; tentatively, D is TRBD2 (5 bases). Germline V gene sequence: CDR1 SEHNR, CDR2 FQNEAQ (reference sequence). This CDR3 has 13 residues. V lost 6 bases and J 3 bases, leaving 12 bases between the germline ends. CDR3 DNA sequence: TGTGCCAGCAGATCCGGGATTAACTACGAGCAGTACTTC. Translating it yields CASRSGINYEQYF.

V and J are TRBV3-1 (or the pseudogene TRBV3-2) and TRBJ1-2; a possible D gene is TRBD1 (5 bases). Germline assignment: CDR1 LGHDT and CDR2 YNNKEL (reference sequence). The CDR3 loop spans 13 amino acids. V dropped 1 base and J dropped 6 bases, with 9 bases sitting between them. CDR3 in amino acids: CASSQVVGDGYTF. CDR3 DNA: TGTGCCAGCAGCCAAGTAGTAGGGGATGGCTACACCTTC.

The chain has TRBV5-3 and TRBJ2-7; 10 nucleotides match TRBD1. TRBV5-3 is treated as an ORF (open reading frame) with a function not yet certain. After removal of 1 base from V and 5 bases from J, the junction contained 12 bases not matched to a gene. CDR3 length: 17 amino acids. CDR3 sequence (DNA): TGTGCCAGAAGCTTGATTTTGGGACAGGGGTTTCTACACGAGCAGTACTTC. Its translation is CARSLILGQGFLHEQYF.

J is TRBJ2-1 and V is TRBV7-2; D remains ambiguous. Trimming left V 5 bases short and J 1 base short, with 12 bases between. In germline, CDR1 is SGHTA, CDR2 FQGNSA. This CDR3 is 15 amino acids long. In nucleotides, the CDR3 is TGTGCCAGCAGCCGGCCAGAGGATTCCTACAATGAGCAGTTCTTC. Amino acids: CASSRPEDSYNEQFF.

The genes are TRBV4-1 and TRBJ2-3; 8 nucleotides line up with TRBD2. The CDR3 is made up of 19 amino acids. Germline V gene data show CDR1 as MGHRA and CDR2 as YSYEKL. J lost 0 bases, V lost 1 base, and 12 bases had no gene match. CDR3 region: CASSQGGGGPGGSTDTQYF. The CDR3 region has the DNA TGCGCCAGCAGCCAAGGAGGCGGGGGGCCCGGTGGGAGCACAGATACGCAGTATTTT.

The chain joins TRBV27 to TRBJ1-4; maybe TRBD1 (5 bases). CDR1 and CDR2 from the germline V gene are MNHEY and SMNVEV (reference sequence). The CDR3 loop spans 14 amino acids. Trimming left V 7 bases short and J 3 bases short, with 12 bases between. The chain's CDR3 is CASTTGGANEKLFF. The CDR3 DNA reads as TGTGCCAGCACCACGGGGGGTGCTAATGAAAAACTGTTTTTT.

V usage is TRBV7-9 and J usage is TRBJ1-2, with 10 bases matching TRBD1. This CDR3 is built from 14 residues. V was pared by 1 base and J by 9 bases, with 5 bases of the junction left unmatched. Germline V gene data show CDR1 as SEHNR and CDR2 as FQNEAQ (reference sequence). The CDR3 nucleotides read TGTGCCAGCAGCTTAGGAGGGACAGGGGTGAGCTACACCTTC. Its translation is CASSLGGTGVSYTF. The variable domain in full, with the rest retrieved from reference TRBV7-9 and TRBJ1-2, is DTGVSQNPRHKITKRGQNVTFRCDPISEHNRLYWYRQTLGQGPEFLTYFQNEAQLEKSRLLSDRFSAERPKGSFSTLEIQRTEQGDSAMYLCASSLGGTGVSYTFGSGTRLTVV.

The chain combines TRBV9 with TRBJ1-3, with TRBD1 matching over 7 bases. This CDR3 is built from 18 residues. The V segment lost 4 bases and the J segment 0 bases; nucleotides outside the gene matches: 13. Germline CDR1 and CDR2: SGDLS and YYNGEE. The CDR3 spells CASSTDRAGRLSGNTIYF. DNA for the CDR3: TGTGCCAGCAGCACCGACAGGGCCGGACGTCTCTCTGGAAACACCATATATTTT.

A remark on this clone: At the DNA level, this CDR3 is encoded by other sequences in the same sample as well. The V gene is TRBV19, the J gene TRBJ2-5; TRBD1 agrees at 7 bases. The CDR3 consists of 14 residues. Germline CDR1 is LNHDA and CDR2 is SQIVND (reference sequence). V shed 1 base, J shed 1 base, and the junction held 0 bases outside the gene matches. The CDR3 protein is CASSIGTGQETQYF. The CDR3 coding sequence is TGTGCCAGTAGTATAGGGACAGGCCAAGAGACCCAGTACTTC.

This clone was found a few times. The chain has TRBV7-2 and TRBJ1-5, with 9 bases aligning to TRBD1. Germline CDR1 and CDR2: SGHTA and FQGNSA. CDR3 length: 17 amino acids. J gave up 4 bases and V 5 bases, and 12 bases lay outside the gene matches. CDR3 sequence: CASSPYKQGASNQPQHF. The CDR3, as DNA: TGTGCCAGCAGCCCTTATAAACAGGGGGCAAGTAATCAGCCCCAGCATTTT.

The chain employs TRBV24-1 and TRBJ2-3, with D perhaps TRBD1 (6 bases). The CDR3 totals 15 residues. The V gene lost 3 bases and the J gene lost 2 bases, with 11 bases spanning the gap. CDR1 is KGHDR and CDR2 is SFDVKD in the germline V gene. The CDR3 DNA sequence: TGTGCCACCAGTGATACGACAGGTACCACAGATACGCAGTATTTT. Its protein product is CATSDTTGTTDTQYF.

This chain connects TRBV18 to TRBJ2-7; 8 bases map to TRBD2. Germline CDR1 and CDR2: KGHSH and LQKENI. The CDR3 contains 15 residues. After removal of 0 bases from V and 2 bases from J, the junction contained 3 bases not matched to a gene. The CDR3, as DNA: TGTGCCAGCTCACCACCGGCGGGGGGTCCCTACGAGCAGTACTTC. Amino acids: CASSPPAGGPYEQYF.

This chain links TRBV7-3 with TRBJ2-1; 13 bases match TRBD2. V dropped 6 bases and J dropped 9; count of bases not matched to a gene: 2. Looked up from germline, CDR1 is SGHTA and CDR2 is FQGTGA. There are 13 residues in the CDR3. CDR3 loop: CASSWTSGGEQFF. The CDR3 region has the DNA TGTGCCAGCAGTTGGACTAGCGGGGGTGAGCAGTTCTTC.

The gene calls are TRBV27 and TRBJ1-5, with 10 bases fitting TRBD1. This CDR3 comprises 15 residues. CDR1 is MNHEY, CDR2 SMNVEV, per germline (reference sequence). The junction had 6 bases not matched to a gene; V was cut back by 6 bases and J by 4 bases. In DNA, the CDR3 is TGTGCCAGCAGCCCCTGGACAGGGGGTAATCAGCCCCAGCATTTT. Residues: CASSPWTGGNQPQHF.

This clone has a single count. This chain connects TRBV27 to TRBJ2-1, with D maybe TRBD1 (6 bases). Germline V gene data show CDR1 as MNHEY and CDR2 as SMNVEV (reference sequence). V was cut by 2 bases and J by 3 bases, with 14 bases left in between. This CDR3 contains 16 residues. The CDR3: CASSLNRGGGYNEQFF. The DNA for the CDR3 is TGTGCCAGCAGTTTAAACCGAGGGGGTGGCTACAATGAGCAGTTCTTC.

The chain employs TRBV19 and TRBJ2-7; TRBD1 aligns across 8 bases. The V gene end was trimmed by 7 bases and the J gene end by 0 bases; junction bases not matched to a gene: 5. CDR1 and CDR2 from the germline V gene are LNHDA and SQIVND (reference sequence). The CDR3 has 14 amino acids. As DNA, the CDR3 is TGTGCCAGTACCTTGACAGGGGACTCCTACGAGCAGTACTTC. This encodes CASTLTGDSYEQYF. Complete variable domain (other parts from reference TRBV19 and TRBJ2-7): DGGITQSPKYLFRKEGQNVTLSCEQNLNHDAMYWYRQDPGQGLRLIYYSQIVNDFQKGDIAEGYSVSREKKESFPLTVTSAQKNPTAFYLCASTLTGDSYEQYFGPGTRLTVT.

The J gene is TRBJ1-2, the V gene TRBV9, with 12 bases identical to TRBD1. The CDR3 spans 16 residues. The V segment lost 1 base and the J segment 5 bases; nucleotides outside the gene matches: 6. CDR1 and CDR2 from the germline V gene are SGDLS and YYNGEE. CDR3 coding DNA: TGTGCCAGCAGCGTAAGCCGGGACAGGGGGCTATATGGCTACACCTTC. It translates to CASSVSRDRGLYGYTF.

The V call is TRBV28, the J call TRBJ2-5; 8 nucleotides agree with TRBD2. J was trimmed by 7 bases and V by 4 bases; bases with no gene match: 17. Germline CDR1 MDHEN, CDR2 SYDVKM. This CDR3 region has 17 residues. CDR3 coding DNA: TGTGCCAGCAGTTCAGGTTCGGCGACTAGCGTTATGGGGACCCAGTACTTC. Residues: CASSSGSATSVMGTQYF.

The chain has TRBV2 and TRBJ2-1, with TRBD1 matching 8 bases. The V segment lost 4 bases and the J segment 5 bases; nucleotides outside the gene matches: 7. The CDR3 is 15 residues long. Germline V gene data show CDR1 as SNHLY and CDR2 as FYNNEI. The DNA of the CDR3 is TGTGCCAGCAGTGCGTCCGCGACAGGGGACAATGAGCAGTTCTTC. The encoded protein is CASSASATGDNEQFF.

This clone showed up just a few times. J is TRBJ1-1 and V is TRBV28, with D hard to call. The CDR3 covers 11 residues. Trimming pared 10 bases from V and 5 bases from J, leaving 11 bases between. CDR1 MDHEN and CDR2 SYDVKM come from the germline V gene. The CDR3 region is CATKGETEAFF. The CDR3 nucleotides are TGTGCCACCAAGGGAGAGACTGAAGCTTTCTTT.

This chain links TRBV19 with TRBJ2-2; TRBD1 is a possible D gene (5 bases). From germline, CDR1 is LNHDA and CDR2 SQIVND (reference sequence). Trimming took 6 bases from V and 5 from J, leaving 13 bases between them. This CDR3 is built from 14 residues. The CDR3 region has the DNA TGTGCCAGTAGCAAGGACAAGTGGACCGGGGAGCTGTTTTTT. Amino acid sequence: CASSKDKWTGELFF.

The V call is TRBV7-2, the J call TRBJ1-1; D might be TRBD1 (6 bases). The V end was cut by 3 bases, the J end by 1 base, with 9 bases between. Germline V CDR1 and CDR2: SGHTA, FQGNSA. CDR3 size: 14 residues. Here the CDR3 DNA reads TGTGCCAGCAGCTTGAACAGGGCGAACACTGAAGCTTTCTTT. Translation: CASSLNRANTEAFF.

This chain uses TRBV19 with TRBJ2-1; D is possibly TRBD1 (6 bases). Trimming took 8 bases from V and 4 from J, leaving 18 bases between them. The length of the CDR3 is 15 residues. The germline V gene has CDR1 LNHDA and CDR2 SQIVND (reference sequence). CDR3 sequence: CASSIGWGRYNEQFF. The CDR3 nucleotides are TGTGCCAGTTCAATAGGGTGGGGGCGGTACAATGAGCAGTTCTTC.

The rearrangement joins TRBV19 to TRBJ2-5, with 8 bases that match TRBD1. The CDR3 has 15 amino acids. With 7 bases clipped from V and 3 bases from J, the junction kept 10 bases outside the gene matches. Germline lookup yields CDR1 LNHDA and CDR2 SQIVND (reference sequence). The CDR3, as DNA: TGTGCCAGTACCCCGAGACAGGGGAATAAAGAGACCCAGTACTTC. It specifies CASTPRQGNKETQYF.

For the CDR3, the DNA is TGTGCCAGCAGCTTAGTAGTAGCGGCAGACCCTTCCTACGAGCAGTACTTC. Encoded protein: CASSLVVAADPSYEQYF. J is TRBJ2-7 and V is TRBV7-2; TRBD2 might be the D (6 bases). CDR1 is SGHTA and CDR2 is FQGNSA in the germline V gene. Trimming cost V 1 base and J 1 base, with 17 bases left between them. This CDR3 has 17 residues.

The V and J genes are TRBV27 and TRBJ1-1; D call uncertain. V lost 3 bases and J lost 4, with 9 bases in between. This CDR3 is built from 13 residues. Germline values: CDR1 MNHEY, CDR2 SMNVEV (reference sequence). The CDR3 is CASSFSVSTEAFF. The CDR3 DNA follows: TGTGCCAGCAGTTTTTCGGTTTCCACTGAAGCTTTCTTT.